Listed below are T cell receptor beta chains from one sample, sequenced in a study of blood T cell repertoires in COVID-19. Clones were read by immunoSEQ multiplex PCR, and TCRdb kept only the in-frame ones, dropping some. Of 46,000 or so clones in the sample, around 90% are singletons; the top ten hold around 8.6%. Sequenced sample: peripheral blood. These receptor sequences come from a man aged 50 or older with acute or convalescent COVID-19. Each CDR3 is given with its conserved first and last residue. The order of the fields is CDR3 protein, CDR3 DNA, clone size, V gene, J gene, D gene. D genes are given only for firm matches. Clone size, where shown, is once, few, many, or a class for clones that have expanded.

CASSEVWGGIDTQYF	TGTGCCAGCAGTGAAGTTTGGGGGGGCATAGATACGCAGTATTTT	once	TRBV6-1	TRBJ2-3	.
CASTLDPAKTPLGYTF	TGTGCCAGCACTCTAGATCCAGCGAAGACCCCTCTTGGCTACACCTTC	.	TRBV2	TRBJ1-2	.
CASSVNYGYTF	TGTGCCAGCAGCGTAAACTATGGCTACACCTTC	.	TRBV7-2	TRBJ1-2	.
CASSEGPRTSGRLQETQYF	TGTGCCAGCAGCGAGGGACCGAGGACTAGCGGGAGGTTACAAGAGACCCAGTACTTC	once	TRBV14	TRBJ2-5	TRBD2
CASSLGQGADEQFF	TGTGCCAGCAGTTTAGGGCAGGGGGCGGATGAGCAGTTCTTC	.	TRBV27	TRBJ2-1	TRBD1
CASSKGDRAGYTF	TGCGCCAGCAGCAAAGGGGACAGGGCCGGCTACACCTTC	.	TRBV5-1	TRBJ1-2	TRBD1
CATDIGGTSTDTQYF	TGTGCCACTGATATTGGGGGGACTAGCACAGATACGCAGTATTTT	once	TRBV7-9	TRBJ2-3	.
CASSQGTANTGELFF	TGCGCCAGCAGCCAGGGTACAGCGAACACCGGGGAGCTGTTTTTT	.	TRBV4-1	TRBJ2-2	.
CASSRSYGGSYNEQFF	TGCGCCAGCAGCCGCTCATACGGCGGGTCCTACAATGAGCAGTTCTTC	few	TRBV4-3	TRBJ2-1	.
CASSQPLAGPYEQYF	TGCGCCAGCAGCCAACCCTTAGCGGGCCCCTACGAGCAGTACTTC	.	TRBV4-1	TRBJ2-7	TRBD2
CASSPDRSLGNSPLHF	TGTGCCAGCTCACCCGACAGGTCCCTCGGGAATTCACCCCTCCACTTT	.	TRBV18	TRBJ1-6	.
CASSLQGQDGYTF	TGTGCCAGCAGTTTACAGGGGCAGGATGGCTACACCTTC	.	TRBV28	TRBJ1-2	.
CASSFRQGYEQYF	TGTGCCAGCAGTTTCCGACAGGGCTACGAGCAGTACTTC	.	TRBV27	TRBJ2-7	TRBD1
CASSWEAAPEETQYF	TGTGCCAGTAGTTGGGAGGCCGCCCCCGAAGAGACCCAGTACTTC	.	TRBV19	TRBJ2-5	.
CASSFGSYLGGRTFF	TGTGCCAGCAGCTTCGGCTCTTATCTTGGGGGGAGAACTTTCTTT	.	TRBV11-2	TRBJ1-1	.
CASSVRLAGAYEQYF	TGTGCCAGTAGTGTTAGACTAGCGGGGGCCTACGAGCAGTACTTC	.	TRBV19	TRBJ2-7	TRBD2
CASSPWDRSKEKLFF	TGTGCCAGCAGCCCCTGGGACAGGTCTAAGGAAAAACTGTTTTTT	.	TRBV7-8	TRBJ1-4	TRBD1
CASMGAGTSFADTQYF	TGTGCCAGTATGGGCGCCGGGACTAGCTTTGCAGATACGCAGTATTTT	.	TRBV19	TRBJ2-3	TRBD2
CATIGTTGSYEQYF	TGTGCCACAATCGGGACAACAGGTTCCTACGAGCAGTACTTC	.	TRBV10-3	TRBJ2-7	.
CASSLPGLSSYEQYF	TGCGCCAGCAGCTTACCGGGACTAAGCTCCTACGAGCAGTACTTC	.	TRBV5-1	TRBJ2-7	TRBD2
CAWSVFSGFPDYGYTF	TGTGCCTGGAGTGTATTCTCAGGGTTCCCTGACTATGGCTACACCTTC	.	TRBV30	TRBJ1-2	.
CASSGTGLGYTF	TGTGCCAGCAGCGGGACAGGGTTGGGCTACACCTTC	.	TRBV6-5	TRBJ1-2	TRBD1